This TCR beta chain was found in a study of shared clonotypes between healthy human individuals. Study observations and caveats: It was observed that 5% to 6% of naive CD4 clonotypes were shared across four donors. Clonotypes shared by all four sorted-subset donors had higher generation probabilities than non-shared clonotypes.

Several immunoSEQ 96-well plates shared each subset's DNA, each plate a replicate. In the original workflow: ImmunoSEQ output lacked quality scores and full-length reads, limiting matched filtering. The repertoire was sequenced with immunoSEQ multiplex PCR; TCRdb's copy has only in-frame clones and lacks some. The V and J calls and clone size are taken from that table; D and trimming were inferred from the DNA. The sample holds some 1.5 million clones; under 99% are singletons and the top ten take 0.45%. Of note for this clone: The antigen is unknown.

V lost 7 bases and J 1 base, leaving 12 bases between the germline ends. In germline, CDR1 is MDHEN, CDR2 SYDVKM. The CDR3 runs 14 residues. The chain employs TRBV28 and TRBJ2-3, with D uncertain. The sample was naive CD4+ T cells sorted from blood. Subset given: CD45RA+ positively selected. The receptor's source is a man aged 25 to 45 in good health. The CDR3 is CASITATRTDTQYF. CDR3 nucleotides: TGTGCCAGCATTACGGCTACCCGCACAGATACGCAGTATTTT.